This note documents a single T cell receptor (beta chain) sequence. No antigen is known for it. The data are from a study of cytomegalovirus exposure and HLA in healthy donors. Overall study findings and caveats: Most TCR sequences were seen very rarely across donors, but some public TCRs occurred in many. Only CMV serostatus was available as immune exposure information.

Germline V gives CDR1 LGHNA, CDR2 YNFKEQ. J was trimmed by 3 bases and V by 3 bases; bases with no gene match: 8. CDR3 length: 16 residues. The primer mix had 60 Vbeta and 13 Jbeta primers. Repertoires were generated with immunoSEQ multiplex PCR, while TCRdb's copy carries only in-frame clones and drops some. In the table there are under 90,000 clones, roughly 75% of which are singletons. The receptor's source is a woman in her thirties or forties in good health and CMV-seronegative. This chain uses TRBV4-2 with TRBJ2-1, with 7 bases that match TRBD2. Sequencing was performed on PBMCs. The CDR3 region is CASSQGGSGFYNEQFF. CDR3 DNA: TGTGCCAGCAGCCAGGGCGGTAGCGGGTTCTACAATGAGCAGTTCTTC.